This entry features one T cell receptor (beta chain) sequence. The antigen it binds to is not known. No clone much larger than this one lies a single base away; base qualities are absent. The trial excluded patients who had a history of autoimmune disease or were on systemic immunosuppression. Peripheral blood for TCR sequencing was drawn from every dose cohort at baseline, at cycle 4 day 1 and at cycle 7 day 1. The samples were drawn from a first-in-human, open-label, multicenter phase I dose-escalation trial of ivuxolimab. Adults with locally advanced or metastatic head and neck squamous cell, hepatocellular, melanoma or renal cell carcinoma were enrolled in the trial. Before TCR sequencing, CD4+ T cells and CD8+ T cells from peripheral blood were sorted into separate populations. For sequencing of the TCRbeta CDR3 region, genomic DNA was extracted from the sorted cells. The immunoSEQ Assay was used to sequence the TCRbeta CDR3 regions. The immuneACCESS repertoire file appears here via TCRdb, limited to in-frame rearrangements. These files lack a portion of the clones; in checked studies, under half of the deficit traces to unresolved V genes, and the cause of the others is not known. For this sample the table gives 99,000 or so clones, of which about 91% were detected only once. Approximately 0.32% of the sample is held by the ten biggest clonotypes.

This record belongs to a study of OX40 agonist ivuxolimab in advanced cancers. Regarding the research as a whole: Ivuxolimab was a fully human IgG2 agonistic monoclonal antibody targeting the costimulatory receptor OX40 (CD134). The dose-escalation cohort was roughly 80% male with a mean age of around 62 years, ranging from roughly 23 to 80. Peripheral TCRbeta sequencing was intended to test whether TCR sequence diversity was altered and clonal T-cell expansion was caused by ivuxolimab. The paper reports the monotherapy dose-escalation portion (N ≈ 50 patients) of the phase I ivuxolimab trial. Three dose-escalation patients achieved partial responses, one with hepatocellular carcinoma and two with cutaneous melanoma. Prior anti-PD-1, anti-PD-L1 or anti-CTLA-4 therapy was permitted, and 40% of dose-escalation patients had received checkpoint inhibitors. Intravenous ivuxolimab was administered to patients every 2 weeks at six dose levels: 0.01, 0.1, 0.3, 1.5, 3 and 10 mg/kg. Among the approximately 50 dose-escalation patients, around 20 had hepatocellular carcinoma, 15 melanoma, 9 renal cell carcinoma and 9 head and neck cancer. Here is what the overall study found, with its caveats: The antigen specificity of the peripheral T cells that underwent clonal expansion was not determined. Low levels of normalized T-cell clonal expansion were also seen in some patients who did not respond. After ivuxolimab, expanded clones were on average more numerous among CD8+ T cells than among CD4+ T cells. Partial responders in the 0.1-3.0 mg/kg groups had among the lowest normalized peripheral clonal expansion, especially among CD8+ T cells. At doses of 0.1 to 3.0 mg/kg, clonal expansion of both CD4+ and CD8+ T cells in blood was seen between baseline and week 6.

From the cysteine up to the phenylalanine, the CDR3 has a length of 13 residues. The read is trimmed to its CDR3 DNA, 39 bases read in frame from base 1. The germline V gene sets CDR1 to MNHNS and CDR2 to SASEGT. V is trimmed back by 5 bases and J by 4 bases, and the junction contains 2 bases that no gene match accounts for. The clonotype comes from an adult with an advanced solid tumor such as melanoma, head and neck, liver or kidney cancer. The starting material was CD4+ or CD8+ T cells sorted from blood, obtained in a trial of the OX40 agonist ivuxolimab. The rearrangement combines TRBV6-1 with TRBJ1-5; 7 junctional bases match TRBD1. The DNA reads TGTGCCAGCAGTTCAGGGGGGAATCAGCCCCAGCATTTT. The resulting protein is CASSSGGNQPQHF.